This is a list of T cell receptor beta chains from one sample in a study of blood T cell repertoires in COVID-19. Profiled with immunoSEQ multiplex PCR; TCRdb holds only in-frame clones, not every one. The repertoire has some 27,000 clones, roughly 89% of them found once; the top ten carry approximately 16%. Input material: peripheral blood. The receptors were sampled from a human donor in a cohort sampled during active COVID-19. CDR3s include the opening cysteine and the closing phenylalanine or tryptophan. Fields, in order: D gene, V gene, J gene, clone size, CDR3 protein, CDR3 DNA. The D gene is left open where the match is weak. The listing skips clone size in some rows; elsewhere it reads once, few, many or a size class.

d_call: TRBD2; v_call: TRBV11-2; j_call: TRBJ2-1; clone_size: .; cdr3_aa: CASSLDTGGPKEQFF; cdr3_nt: TGTGCCAGCAGCTTAGATACGGGAGGACCCAAGGAGCAGTTCTTC
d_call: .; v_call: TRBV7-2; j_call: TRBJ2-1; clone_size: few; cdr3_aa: CASSLAYGHYNEQFF; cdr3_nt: TGTGCCAGCAGCTTAGCGTACGGTCACTACAATGAGCAGTTCTTC
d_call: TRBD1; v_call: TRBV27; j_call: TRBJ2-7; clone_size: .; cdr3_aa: CASSRDREYDEQYF; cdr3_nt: TGTGCCAGCAGCCGGGACAGGGAATATGACGAGCAGTACTTC
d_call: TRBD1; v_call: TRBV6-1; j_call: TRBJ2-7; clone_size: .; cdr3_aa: CASSDQGAGREQYF; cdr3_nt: TGTGCCAGCAGTGATCAGGGGGCAGGGCGGGAGCAGTACTTC
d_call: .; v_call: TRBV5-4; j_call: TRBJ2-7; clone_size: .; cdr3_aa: CASRPSQGALSYEQYF; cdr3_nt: TGTGCCAGCAGGCCATCACAGGGCGCCCTCTCCTACGAGCAGTACTTC
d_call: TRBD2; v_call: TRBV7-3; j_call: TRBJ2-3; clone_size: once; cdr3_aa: CASSRSSGGGSDTQYF; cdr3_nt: TGTGCCAGCAGCCGTTCGTCGGGGGGAGGTTCAGATACGCAGTATTTT
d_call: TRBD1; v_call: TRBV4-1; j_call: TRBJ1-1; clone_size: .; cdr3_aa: CASSQVTGGTEAFF; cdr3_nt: TGCGCCAGCAGCCAAGTGACAGGGGGCACTGAAGCTTTCTTT
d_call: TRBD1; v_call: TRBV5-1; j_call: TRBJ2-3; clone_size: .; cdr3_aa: CASSTQGAWDTQYF; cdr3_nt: TGCGCCAGCAGCACACAGGGGGCTTGGGATACGCAGTATTTT
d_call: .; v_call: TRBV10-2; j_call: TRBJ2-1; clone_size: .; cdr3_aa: CASSESVQISYNEQFF; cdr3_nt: TGCGCCAGCAGTGAGTCTGTCCAAATCTCCTACAATGAGCAGTTCTTC
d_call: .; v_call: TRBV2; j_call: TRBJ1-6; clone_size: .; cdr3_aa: CASSESTDYNSPLHF; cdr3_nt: TGTGCCAGCAGTGAAAGTACAGATTATAATTCACCCCTCCACTTT
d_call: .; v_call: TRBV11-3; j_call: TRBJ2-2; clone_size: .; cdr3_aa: CASSLARSSDNTGELFF; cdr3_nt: TGTGCCAGCAGCTTAGCTCGAAGTAGCGACAACACCGGGGAGCTGTTTTTT
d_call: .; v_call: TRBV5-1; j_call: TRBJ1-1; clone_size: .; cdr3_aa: CASSLVPFDRLNTEAFF; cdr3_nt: TGCGCCAGCAGCTTGGTCCCCTTTGACAGACTGAACACTGAAGCTTTCTTT
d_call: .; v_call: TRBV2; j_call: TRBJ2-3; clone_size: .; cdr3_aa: CASIREKADTQYF; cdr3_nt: TGTGCCAGCATACGGGAAAAGGCAGATACGCAGTATTTT
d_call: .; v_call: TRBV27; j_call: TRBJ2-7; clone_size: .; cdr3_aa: CASSLRGPYEQYF; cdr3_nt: TGTGCCAGCAGTTTAAGGGGCCCCTACGAGCAGTACTTC
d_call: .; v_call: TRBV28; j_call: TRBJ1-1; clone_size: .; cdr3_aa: CASRYTNTEAFF; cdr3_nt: TGTGCCAGCAGATACACGAACACTGAAGCTTTCTTT
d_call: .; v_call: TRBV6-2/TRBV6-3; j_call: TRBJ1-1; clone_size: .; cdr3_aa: CASSYQNTEAFF; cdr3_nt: TGTGCCAGCAGTTACCAGAACACTGAAGCTTTCTTT
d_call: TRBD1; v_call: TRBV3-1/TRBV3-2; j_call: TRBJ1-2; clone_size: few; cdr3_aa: CASSNRDSYGYTF; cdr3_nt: TGTGCCAGCAGCAACCGGGACAGTTATGGCTACACCTTC
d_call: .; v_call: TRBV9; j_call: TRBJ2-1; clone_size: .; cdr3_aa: CASSVSGHWGNEQFF; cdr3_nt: TGTGCCAGCAGCGTCAGCGGTCATTGGGGCAATGAGCAGTTCTTC